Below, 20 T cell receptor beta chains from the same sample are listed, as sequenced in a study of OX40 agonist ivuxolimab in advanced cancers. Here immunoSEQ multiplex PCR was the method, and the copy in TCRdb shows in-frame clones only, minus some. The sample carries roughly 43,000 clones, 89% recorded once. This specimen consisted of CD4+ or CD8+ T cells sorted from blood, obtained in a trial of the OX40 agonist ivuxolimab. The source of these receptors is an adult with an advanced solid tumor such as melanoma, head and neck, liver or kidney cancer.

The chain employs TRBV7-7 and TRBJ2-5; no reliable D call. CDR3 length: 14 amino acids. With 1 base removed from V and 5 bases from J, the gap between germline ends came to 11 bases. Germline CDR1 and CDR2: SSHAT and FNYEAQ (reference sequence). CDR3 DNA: TGTGCCAGCAGCTTAGGCGGCGGTACGGAGACCCAGTACTTC. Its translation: CASSLGGGTETQYF.

The CDR3 DNA reads as TGTGCCAGCAGTTTCCACCGGGGGTTATCCTACGAGCAGTACTTC. Protein product: CASSFHRGLSYEQYF. The chain uses TRBV6-5 and TRBJ2-7; weak D call: TRBD2 (6 bases). Per the germline V gene, CDR1 is MNHEY and CDR2 is SVGAGI. Between the trimmed V and J ends, which lost 4 bases and 1 base, there was a span of 14 bases. This CDR3 is built from 15 residues.

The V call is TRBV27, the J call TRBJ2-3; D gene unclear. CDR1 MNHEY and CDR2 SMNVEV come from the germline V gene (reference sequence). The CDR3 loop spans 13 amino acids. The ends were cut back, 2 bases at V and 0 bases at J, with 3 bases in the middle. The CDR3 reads CASSLGSTDTQYF. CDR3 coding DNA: TGTGCCAGCAGTTTAGGTAGCACAGATACGCAGTATTTT.

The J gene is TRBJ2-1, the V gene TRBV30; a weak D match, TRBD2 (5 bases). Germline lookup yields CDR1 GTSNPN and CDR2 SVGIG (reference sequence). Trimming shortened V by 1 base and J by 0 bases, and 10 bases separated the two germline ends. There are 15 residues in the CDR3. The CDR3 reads CAWSALSDSYNEQFF. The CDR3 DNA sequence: TGTGCCTGGAGTGCCCTTAGCGACTCCTACAATGAGCAGTTCTTC.

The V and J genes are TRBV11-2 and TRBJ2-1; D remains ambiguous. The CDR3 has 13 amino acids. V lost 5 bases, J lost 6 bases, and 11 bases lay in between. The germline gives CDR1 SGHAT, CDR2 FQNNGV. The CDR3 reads CASSLSSANEQFF. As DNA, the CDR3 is TGTGCCAGCAGCCTCTCCTCGGCCAATGAGCAGTTCTTC.

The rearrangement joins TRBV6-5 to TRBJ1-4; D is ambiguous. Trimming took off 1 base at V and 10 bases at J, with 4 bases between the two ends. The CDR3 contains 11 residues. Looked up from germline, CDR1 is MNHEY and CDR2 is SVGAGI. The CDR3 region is CASSYFRKLFF. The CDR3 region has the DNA TGTGCCAGCAGTTACTTCCGAAAACTGTTTTTT.

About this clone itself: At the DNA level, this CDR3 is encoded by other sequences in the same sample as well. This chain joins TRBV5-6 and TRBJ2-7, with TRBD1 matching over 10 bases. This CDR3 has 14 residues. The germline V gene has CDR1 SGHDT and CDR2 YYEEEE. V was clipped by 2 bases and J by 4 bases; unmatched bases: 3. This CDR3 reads CASSLGTGAYEQYF. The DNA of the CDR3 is TGTGCCAGCAGCTTAGGGACAGGGGCGTACGAGCAGTACTTC.

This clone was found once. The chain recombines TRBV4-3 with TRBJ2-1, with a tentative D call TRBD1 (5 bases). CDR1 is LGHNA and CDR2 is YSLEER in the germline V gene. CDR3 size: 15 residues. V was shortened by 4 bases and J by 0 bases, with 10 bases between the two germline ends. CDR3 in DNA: TGCGCCAGCAGCCCTACAGGATCCTCCTACAATGAGCAGTTCTTC. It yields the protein CASSPTGSSYNEQFF.

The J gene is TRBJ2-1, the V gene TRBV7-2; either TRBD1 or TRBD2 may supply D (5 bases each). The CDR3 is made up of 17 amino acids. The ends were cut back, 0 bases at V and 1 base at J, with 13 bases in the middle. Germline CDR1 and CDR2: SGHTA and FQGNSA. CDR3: CASSLALGPGSYNEQFF. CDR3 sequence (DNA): TGTGCCAGCAGCTTAGCGCTGGGACCTGGGTCCTACAATGAGCAGTTCTTC.

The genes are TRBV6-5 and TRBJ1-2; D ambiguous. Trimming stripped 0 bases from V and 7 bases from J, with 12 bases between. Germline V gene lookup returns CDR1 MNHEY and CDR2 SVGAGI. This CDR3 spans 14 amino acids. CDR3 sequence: CASSYSSALAGYTF. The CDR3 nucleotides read TGTGCCAGCAGTTACTCGTCAGCGTTGGCTGGCTACACCTTC.

CDR3 in amino acids: CSAREGYEAFF. The DNA for the CDR3 is TGCAGTGCTAGAGAGGGTTATGAAGCTTTCTTT. This chain joins TRBV20-1 and TRBJ1-1; D not resolved. V lost 0 bases to trimming and J lost 7 bases, with 6 bases between them. The CDR3 runs to 11 residues. Germline V gives CDR1 DFQATT, CDR2 SNEGSKA (reference sequence).

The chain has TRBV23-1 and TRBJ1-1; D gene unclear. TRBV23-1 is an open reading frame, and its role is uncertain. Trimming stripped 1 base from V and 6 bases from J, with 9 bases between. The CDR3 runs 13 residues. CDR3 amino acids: CASSQYRGAEAFF. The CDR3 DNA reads TGCGCCAGCAGTCAATATCGGGGAGCTGAAGCTTTCTTT.

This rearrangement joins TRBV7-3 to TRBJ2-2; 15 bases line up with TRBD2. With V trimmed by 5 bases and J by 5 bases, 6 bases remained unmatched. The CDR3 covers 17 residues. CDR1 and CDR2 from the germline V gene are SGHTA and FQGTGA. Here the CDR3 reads CASSGTSGRKETGELFF. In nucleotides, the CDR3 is TGTGCCAGCAGCGGGACTAGCGGGAGGAAAGAGACCGGGGAGCTGTTTTTT.

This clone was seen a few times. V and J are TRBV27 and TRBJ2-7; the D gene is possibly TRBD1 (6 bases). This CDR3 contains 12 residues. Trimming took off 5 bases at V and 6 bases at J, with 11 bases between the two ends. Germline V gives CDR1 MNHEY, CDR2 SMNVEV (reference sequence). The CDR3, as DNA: TGTGCCAGCAGTCCGACAGGAGTCGAGCAGTACTTC. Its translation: CASSPTGVEQYF.

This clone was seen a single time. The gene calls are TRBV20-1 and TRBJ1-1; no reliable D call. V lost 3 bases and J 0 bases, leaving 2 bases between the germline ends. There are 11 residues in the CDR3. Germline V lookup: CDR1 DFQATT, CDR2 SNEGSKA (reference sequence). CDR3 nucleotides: TGCAGTGCTAGTATGAACACTGAAGCTTTCTTT. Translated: CSASMNTEAFF.

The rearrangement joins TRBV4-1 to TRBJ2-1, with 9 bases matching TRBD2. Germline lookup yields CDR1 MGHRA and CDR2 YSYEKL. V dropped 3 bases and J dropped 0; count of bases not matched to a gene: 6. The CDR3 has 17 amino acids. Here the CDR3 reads CASSQRTSDGSYNEQFF. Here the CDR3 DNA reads TGCGCCAGCAGCCAGCGGACTAGCGATGGCTCCTACAATGAGCAGTTCTTC.

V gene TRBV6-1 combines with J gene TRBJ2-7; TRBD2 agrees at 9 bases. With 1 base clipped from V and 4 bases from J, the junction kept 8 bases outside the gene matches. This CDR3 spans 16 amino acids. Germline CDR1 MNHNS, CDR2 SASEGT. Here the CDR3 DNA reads TGTGCCAGCAGTGAAGTACGCGGGAGGGCCTGGTACGAGCAGTACTTC. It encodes CASSEVRGRAWYEQYF.

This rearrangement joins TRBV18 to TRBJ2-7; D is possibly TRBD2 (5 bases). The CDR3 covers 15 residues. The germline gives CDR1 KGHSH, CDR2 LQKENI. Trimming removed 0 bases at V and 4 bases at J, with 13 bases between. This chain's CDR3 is CASSPPGAAQYEQYF. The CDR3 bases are TGTGCCAGCTCACCACCGGGAGCGGCCCAATACGAGCAGTACTTC.

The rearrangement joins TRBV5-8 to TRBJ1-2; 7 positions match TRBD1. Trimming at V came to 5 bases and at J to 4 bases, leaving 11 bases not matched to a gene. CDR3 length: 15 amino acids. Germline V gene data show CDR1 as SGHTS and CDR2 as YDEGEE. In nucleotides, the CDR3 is TGTGCCAGCAGACCCCGACAGGGAGGGGGCTATGGCTACACCTTC. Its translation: CASRPRQGGGYGYTF.

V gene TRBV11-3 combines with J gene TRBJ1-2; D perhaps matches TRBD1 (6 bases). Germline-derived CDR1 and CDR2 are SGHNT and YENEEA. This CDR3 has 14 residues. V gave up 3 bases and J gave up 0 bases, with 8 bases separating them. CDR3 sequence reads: CASSFGQSNYGYTF. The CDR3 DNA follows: TGTGCCAGCAGCTTCGGACAGTCTAACTATGGCTACACCTTC.